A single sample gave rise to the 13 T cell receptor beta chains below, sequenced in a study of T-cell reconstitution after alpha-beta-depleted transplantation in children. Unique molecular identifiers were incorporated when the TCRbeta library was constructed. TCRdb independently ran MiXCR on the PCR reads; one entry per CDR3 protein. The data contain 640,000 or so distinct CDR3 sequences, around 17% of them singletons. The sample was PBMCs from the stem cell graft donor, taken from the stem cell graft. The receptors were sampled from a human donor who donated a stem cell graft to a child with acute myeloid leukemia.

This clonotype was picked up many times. Here the CDR3 reads CSADGNTEAFF. The CDR3 nucleotides are TGCAGTGCTGACGGGAACACTGAAGCTTTCTTT. The genes are TRBV20-1 and TRBJ1-1; no definite D call. This CDR3 has 11 amino acids. Trimming stripped 5 bases from V and 1 base from J, with 5 bases between. CDR1 is DFQATT and CDR2 is SNEGSKA in the germline V gene (reference sequence).

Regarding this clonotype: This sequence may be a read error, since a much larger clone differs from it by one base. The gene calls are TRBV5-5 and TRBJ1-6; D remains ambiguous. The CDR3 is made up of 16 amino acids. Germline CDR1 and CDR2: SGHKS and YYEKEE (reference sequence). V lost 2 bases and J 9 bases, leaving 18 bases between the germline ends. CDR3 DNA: TGTGCCAGCAGCTTCTTACAGCGGGTAATGGGTTCACCCCTCCACTTT. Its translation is CASSFLQRVMGSPLHF.

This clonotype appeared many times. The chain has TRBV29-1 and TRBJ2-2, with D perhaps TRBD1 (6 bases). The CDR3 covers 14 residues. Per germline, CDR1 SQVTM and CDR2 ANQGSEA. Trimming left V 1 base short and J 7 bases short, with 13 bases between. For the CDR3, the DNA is TGCAGCGTTGAAGGGGACACCTTGGACGGGGAGCTGTTTTTT. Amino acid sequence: CSVEGDTLDGELFF.

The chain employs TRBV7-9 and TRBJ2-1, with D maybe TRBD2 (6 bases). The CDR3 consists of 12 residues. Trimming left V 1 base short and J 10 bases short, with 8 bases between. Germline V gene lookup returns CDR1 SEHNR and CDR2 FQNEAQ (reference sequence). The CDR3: CASSLGRAEQFF. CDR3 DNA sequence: TGTGCCAGCAGCTTAGGGAGGGCAGAGCAGTTCTTC.

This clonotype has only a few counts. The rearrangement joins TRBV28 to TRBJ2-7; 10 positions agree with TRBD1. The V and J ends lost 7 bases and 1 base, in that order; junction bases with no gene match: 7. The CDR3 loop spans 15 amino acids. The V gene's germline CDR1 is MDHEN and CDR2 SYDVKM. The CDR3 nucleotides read TGTGCCAGCAATACCCCGGGACAGGGGTCCTACGAGCAGTACGTC. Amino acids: CASNTPGQGSYEQYV.

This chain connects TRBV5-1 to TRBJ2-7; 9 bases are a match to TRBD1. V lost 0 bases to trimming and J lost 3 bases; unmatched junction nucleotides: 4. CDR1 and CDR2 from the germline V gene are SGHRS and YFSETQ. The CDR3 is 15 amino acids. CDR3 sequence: CASSLARDRVYEQYF. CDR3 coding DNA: TGCGCCAGCAGCTTGGCCCGGGACAGGGTCTACGAGCAGTACTTC.

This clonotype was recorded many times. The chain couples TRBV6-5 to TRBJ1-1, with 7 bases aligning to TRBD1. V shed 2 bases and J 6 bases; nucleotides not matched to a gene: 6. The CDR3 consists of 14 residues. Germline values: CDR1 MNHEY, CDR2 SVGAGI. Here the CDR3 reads CASSYLTGRAEAFF. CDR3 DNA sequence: TGTGCCAGCAGTTACCTGACAGGGCGAGCTGAAGCTTTCTTT.

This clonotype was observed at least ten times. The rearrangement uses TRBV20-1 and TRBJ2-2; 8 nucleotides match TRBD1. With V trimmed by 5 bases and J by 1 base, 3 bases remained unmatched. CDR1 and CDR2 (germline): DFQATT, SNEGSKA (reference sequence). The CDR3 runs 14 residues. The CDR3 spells CSAPDRGNTGELFF. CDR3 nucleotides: TGCAGTGCTCCCGACAGGGGGAACACCGGGGAGCTGTTTTTT.

CDR3 sequence (DNA): TGTGCCAGCAGAGGGATAGCGGGGGACTCCTACAATGAGCAGTTCTTC. Translation gives CASRGIAGDSYNEQFF. The chain carries TRBV12-3 or TRBV12-4 and TRBJ2-1; 9 bases are a match to TRBD2. J gave up 0 bases and V 6 bases, and 6 bases lay outside the gene matches. The CDR3 is 16 amino acids.

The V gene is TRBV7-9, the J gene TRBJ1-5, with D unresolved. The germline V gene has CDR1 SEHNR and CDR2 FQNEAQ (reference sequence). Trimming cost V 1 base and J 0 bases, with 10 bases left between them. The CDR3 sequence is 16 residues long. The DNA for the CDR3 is TGTGCCAGCAGCTTAGGAGGGTCGGATAGCAATCAGCCCCAGCATTTT. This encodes CASSLGGSDSNQPQHF.

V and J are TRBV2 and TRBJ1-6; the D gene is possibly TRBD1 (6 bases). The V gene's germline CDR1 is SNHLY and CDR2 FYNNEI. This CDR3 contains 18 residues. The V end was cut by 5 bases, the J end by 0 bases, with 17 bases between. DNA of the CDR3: TGTGCCAGCAGTCATGGACAGCTCCGGAGCTCCTATAATTCACCCCTCCACTTT. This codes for CASSHGQLRSSYNSPLHF.

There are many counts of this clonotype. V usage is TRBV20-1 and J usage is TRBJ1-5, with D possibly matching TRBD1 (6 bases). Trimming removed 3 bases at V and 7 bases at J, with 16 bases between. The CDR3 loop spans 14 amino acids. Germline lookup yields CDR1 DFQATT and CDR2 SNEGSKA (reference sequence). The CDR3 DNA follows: TGCAGTGCTAGGTTTCCCTCGGACAGCCAGCCCCAGCATTTT. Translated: CSARFPSDSQPQHF.

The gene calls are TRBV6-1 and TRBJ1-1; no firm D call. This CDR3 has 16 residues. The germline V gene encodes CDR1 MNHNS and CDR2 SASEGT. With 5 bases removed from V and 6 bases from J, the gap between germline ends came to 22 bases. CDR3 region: CASSRMEETRTAEAFF. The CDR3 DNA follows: TGTGCCAGCAGTCGTATGGAGGAAACTCGGACCGCTGAAGCTTTCTTT.